This TCR beta chain was sequenced for a study of response to subunit inactivated influenza vaccine listed by TCRdb under 2018. Regarding the research as a whole: The study used deep quantitative T cell receptor repertoire profiling to track responses to a trivalent subunit inactivated influenza vaccine. Summary of the overall study and its limitations: It was suggested by the authors that each seasonal influenza vaccination may recruit only a limited number of new T cells.

Library preparation was by RT-PCR. TCRdb names Illumina HiSeq 2500 as the instrument used. The public reads were run again by TCRdb, first through fastp at Q25 and then through MiXCR, and only productive beta chains were kept. Entries are consolidated by CDR3 protein sequence, retaining the most common genes and DNA. In this sample the table shows 200,000 to 300,000 distinct CDR3 sequences, roughly an eighth of which occur a single time. The ten biggest clones cover 7.8% of the sample. Points on this clonotype: It has no known antigen specificity. Base qualities are not recorded, but no much larger clone differs from it by a single base.

The CDR1 and CDR2 encoded by the germline V gene are MRHNA and SNTAGT. The junction shows trimming of 0 bases on V and 8 bases on J, plus 17 bases between the germline ends. There are 16 amino acids in the CDR3, from cysteine to phenylalanine inclusive. The CDR3 DNA has 48 bases and is translated from base 1. This sequence was found in a man aged 45-65 years who received an inactivated influenza vaccine. Donor details come from another sample of the same person, matched by shared clones. The rearrangement joined TRBV6-4 to TRBJ1-5; the D gene is possibly TRBD1, with 6 bases matching. The sequencing used non-naive T cells sorted from PBMCs, collected 14 to 15 days before vaccination. Read against the paper, the sample's cell subset or site label means: memory T cell fraction. The DNA sequence is as follows: TGTGCCAGCAGTGACTCCTTGGGGGGCAAGGACGAGCCCCAGCATTTT. This yields the protein CASSDSLGGKDEPQHF.